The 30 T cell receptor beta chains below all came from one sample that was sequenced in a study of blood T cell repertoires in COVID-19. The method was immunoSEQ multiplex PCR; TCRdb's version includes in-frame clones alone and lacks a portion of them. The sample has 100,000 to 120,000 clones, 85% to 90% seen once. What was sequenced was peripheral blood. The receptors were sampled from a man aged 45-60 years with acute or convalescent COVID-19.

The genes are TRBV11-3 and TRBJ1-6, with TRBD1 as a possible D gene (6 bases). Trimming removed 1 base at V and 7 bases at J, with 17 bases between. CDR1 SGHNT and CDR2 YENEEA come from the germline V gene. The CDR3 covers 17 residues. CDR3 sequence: CASSLVGGTIGNSPLHF. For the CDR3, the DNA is TGTGCCAGCAGCTTAGTGGGGGGGACAATCGGAAATTCACCCCTCCACTTT.

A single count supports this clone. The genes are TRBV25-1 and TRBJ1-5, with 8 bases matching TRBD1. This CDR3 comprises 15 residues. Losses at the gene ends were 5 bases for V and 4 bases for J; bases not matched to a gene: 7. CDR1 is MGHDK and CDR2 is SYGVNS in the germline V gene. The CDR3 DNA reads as TGTGCCAGCAGTACCGGGACAGGTTCAAATCAGCCCCAGCATTTT. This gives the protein CASSTGTGSNQPQHF.

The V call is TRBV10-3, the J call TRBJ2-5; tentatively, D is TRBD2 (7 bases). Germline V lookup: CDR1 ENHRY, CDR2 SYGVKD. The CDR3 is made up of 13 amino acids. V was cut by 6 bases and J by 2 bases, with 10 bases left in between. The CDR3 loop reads CAIRGGAQETQYF. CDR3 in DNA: TGTGCCATCAGGGGGGGGGCGCAAGAGACCCAGTACTTC.

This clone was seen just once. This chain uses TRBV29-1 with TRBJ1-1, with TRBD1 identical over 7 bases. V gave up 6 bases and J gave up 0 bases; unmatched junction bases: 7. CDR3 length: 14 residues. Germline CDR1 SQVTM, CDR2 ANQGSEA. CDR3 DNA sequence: TGCAGCGTCACAAGGGGGCTGGTGAACACTGAAGCTTTCTTT. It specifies CSVTRGLVNTEAFF.

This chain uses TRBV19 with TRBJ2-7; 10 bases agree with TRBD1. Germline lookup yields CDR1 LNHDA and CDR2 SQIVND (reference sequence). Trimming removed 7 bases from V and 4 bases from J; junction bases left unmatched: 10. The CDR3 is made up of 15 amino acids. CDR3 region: CASTITSGQGYEQYF. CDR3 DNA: TGTGCCAGTACCATCACCTCGGGACAGGGGTACGAGCAGTACTTC.

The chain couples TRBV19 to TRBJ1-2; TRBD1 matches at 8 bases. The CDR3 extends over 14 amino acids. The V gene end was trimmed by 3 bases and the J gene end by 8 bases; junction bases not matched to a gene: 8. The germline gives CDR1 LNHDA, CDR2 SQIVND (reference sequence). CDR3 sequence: CASSIDRGIWGYTF. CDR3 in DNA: TGTGCCAGTAGTATCGACAGGGGTATCTGGGGCTACACCTTC.

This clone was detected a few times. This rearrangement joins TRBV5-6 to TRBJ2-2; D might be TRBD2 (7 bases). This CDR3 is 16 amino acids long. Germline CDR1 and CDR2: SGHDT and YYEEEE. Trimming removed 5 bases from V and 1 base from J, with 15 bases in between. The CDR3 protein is CASRPRGAKNTGELFF. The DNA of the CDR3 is TGTGCCAGCAGACCTCGGGGGGCGAAGAACACCGGGGAGCTGTTTTTT. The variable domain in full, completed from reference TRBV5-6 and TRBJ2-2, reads DAGVTQSPTHLIKTRGQQVTLRCSPKSGHDTVSWYQQALGQGPQFIFQYYEEEERQRGNFPDRFSGHQFPNYSSELNVNALLLGDSALYLCASRPRGAKNTGELFFGEGSRLTVL.

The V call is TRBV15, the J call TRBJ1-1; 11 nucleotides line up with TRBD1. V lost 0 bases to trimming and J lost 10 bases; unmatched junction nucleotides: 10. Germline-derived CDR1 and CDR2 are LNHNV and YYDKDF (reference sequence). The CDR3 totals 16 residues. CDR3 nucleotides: TGTGCCACCAGCAGAGATCAAGGGACAGGGGGTCTGCGAGCTTTCTTT. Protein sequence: CATSRDQGTGGLRAFF. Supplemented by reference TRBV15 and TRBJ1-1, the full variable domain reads DAMVIQNPRYQVTQFGKPVTLSCSQTLNHNVMYWYQQKSSQAPKLLFHYYDKDFNNEADTPDNFQSRRPNTSFCFLDIRSPGLGDTAMYLCATSRDQGTGGLRAFFGQGTRLTVV.

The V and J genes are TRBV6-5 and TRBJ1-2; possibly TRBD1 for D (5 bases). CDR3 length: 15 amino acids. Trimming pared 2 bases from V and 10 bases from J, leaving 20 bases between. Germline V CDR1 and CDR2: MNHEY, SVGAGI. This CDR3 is CASSYSLGGPYNYTF. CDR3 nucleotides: TGTGCCAGCAGTTACAGCCTGGGGGGTCCCTATAACTACACCTTC.

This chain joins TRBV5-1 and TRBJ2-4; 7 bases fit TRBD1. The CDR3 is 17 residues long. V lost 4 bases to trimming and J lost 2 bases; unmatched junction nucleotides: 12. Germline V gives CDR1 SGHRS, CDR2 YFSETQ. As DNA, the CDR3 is TGCGCCAGCAGCCCCAAGGGGGACAGAATAACCAAAAACATTCAGTACTTC. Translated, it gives CASSPKGDRITKNIQYF.

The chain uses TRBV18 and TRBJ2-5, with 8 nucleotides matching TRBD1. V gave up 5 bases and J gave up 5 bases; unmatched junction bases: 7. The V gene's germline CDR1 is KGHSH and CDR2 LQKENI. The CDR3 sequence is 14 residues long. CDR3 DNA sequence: TGTGCCAGCTCAGGACAGGGTTTCGCGGAGACCCAGTACTTC. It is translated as CASSGQGFAETQYF.

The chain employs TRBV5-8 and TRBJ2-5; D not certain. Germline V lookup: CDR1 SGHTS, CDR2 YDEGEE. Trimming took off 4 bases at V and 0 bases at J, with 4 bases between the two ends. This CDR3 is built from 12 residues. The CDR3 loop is CASSVYQETQYF. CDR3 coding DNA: TGTGCCAGCAGCGTATACCAAGAGACCCAGTACTTC.

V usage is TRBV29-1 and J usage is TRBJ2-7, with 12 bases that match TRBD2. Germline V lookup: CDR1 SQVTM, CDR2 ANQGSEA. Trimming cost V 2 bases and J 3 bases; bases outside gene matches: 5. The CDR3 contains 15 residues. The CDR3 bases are TGCAGCGTTGAAACACTAGCGGGGGGACTCTACGAGCAGTACTTC. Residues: CSVETLAGGLYEQYF.

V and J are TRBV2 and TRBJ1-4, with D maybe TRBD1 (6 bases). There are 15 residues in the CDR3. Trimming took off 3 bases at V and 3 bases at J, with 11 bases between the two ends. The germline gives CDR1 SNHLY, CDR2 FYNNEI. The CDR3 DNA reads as TGTGCCAGCAGTGACAGGGGAACGGCTAATGAAAAACTGTTTTTT. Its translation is CASSDRGTANEKLFF.

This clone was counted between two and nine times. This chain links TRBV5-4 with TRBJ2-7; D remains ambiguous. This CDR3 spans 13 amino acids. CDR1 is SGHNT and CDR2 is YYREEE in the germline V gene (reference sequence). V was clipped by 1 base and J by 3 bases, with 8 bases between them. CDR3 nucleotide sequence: TGTGCCAGCAGCTTGTACACAAACTACGAGCAGTACTTC. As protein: CASSLYTNYEQYF.

CDR3 bases: TGTGCCATAAGGGACAACGCAGCCTACGAGCAGTACTTC. It codes for CAIRDNAAYEQYF. The chain carries TRBV28 and TRBJ2-7; D is perhaps TRBD1 (6 bases). The CDR3 has 13 amino acids. V was trimmed by 10 bases and J by 2 bases, leaving 15 bases between them. Germline V gene data show CDR1 as MDHEN and CDR2 as SYDVKM.

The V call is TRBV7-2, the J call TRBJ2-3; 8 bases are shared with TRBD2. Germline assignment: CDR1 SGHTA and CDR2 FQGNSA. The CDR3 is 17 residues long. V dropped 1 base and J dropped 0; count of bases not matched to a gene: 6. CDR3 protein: CASSLELAVMSTDTQYF. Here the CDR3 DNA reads TGTGCCAGCAGCTTAGAACTAGCGGTAATGAGCACAGATACGCAGTATTTT.

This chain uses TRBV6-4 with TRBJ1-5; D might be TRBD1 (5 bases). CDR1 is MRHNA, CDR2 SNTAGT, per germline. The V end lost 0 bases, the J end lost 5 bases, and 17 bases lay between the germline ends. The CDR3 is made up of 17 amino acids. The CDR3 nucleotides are TGTGCCAGCAGTGACTCGAATTCGGGGCGGGGCCATCAGCCCCAGCATTTT. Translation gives CASSDSNSGRGHQPQHF.

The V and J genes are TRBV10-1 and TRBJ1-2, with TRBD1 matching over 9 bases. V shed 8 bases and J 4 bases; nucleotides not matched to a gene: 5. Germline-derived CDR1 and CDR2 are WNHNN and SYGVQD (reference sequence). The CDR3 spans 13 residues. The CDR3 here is CASAPGQGYGYTF. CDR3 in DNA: TGCGCCAGCGCCCCGGGACAGGGCTATGGCTACACCTTC.

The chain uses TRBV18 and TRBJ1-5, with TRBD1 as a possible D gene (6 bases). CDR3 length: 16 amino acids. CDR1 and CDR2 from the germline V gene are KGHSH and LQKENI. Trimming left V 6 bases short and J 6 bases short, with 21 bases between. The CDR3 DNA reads TGTGCCAGCTCTCCGACAGGCTCAAGAATTAGTCAGCCCCAGCATTTT. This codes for CASSPTGSRISQPQHF.

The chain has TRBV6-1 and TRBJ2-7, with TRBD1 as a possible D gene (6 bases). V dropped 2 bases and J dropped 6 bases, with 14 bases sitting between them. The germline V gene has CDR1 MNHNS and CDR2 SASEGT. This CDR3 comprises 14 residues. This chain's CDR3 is CASSERGTLVEQYF. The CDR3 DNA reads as TGTGCCAGCAGTGAAAGGGGGACATTAGTCGAGCAGTACTTC.

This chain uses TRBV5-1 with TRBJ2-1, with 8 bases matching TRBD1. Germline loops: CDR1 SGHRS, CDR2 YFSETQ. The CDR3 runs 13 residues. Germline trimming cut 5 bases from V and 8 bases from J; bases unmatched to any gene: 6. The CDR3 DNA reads TGCGCCAGCAGGGACAGGGTTAGCGATGAGCAGTTCTTC. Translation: CASRDRVSDEQFF. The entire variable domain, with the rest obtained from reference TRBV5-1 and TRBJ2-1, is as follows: KAGVTQTPRYLIKTRGQQVTLSCSPISGHRSVSWYQQTPGQGLQFLFEYFSETQRNKGNFPGRFSGRQFSNSRSEMNVSTLELGDSALYLCASRDRVSDEQFFGPGTRLTVL.

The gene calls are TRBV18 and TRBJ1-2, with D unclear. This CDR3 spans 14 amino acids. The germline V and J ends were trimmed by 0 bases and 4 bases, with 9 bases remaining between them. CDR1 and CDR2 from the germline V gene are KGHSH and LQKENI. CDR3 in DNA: TGTGCCAGCTCACCACCGGCAGGTAGCTATGGCTACACCTTC. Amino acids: CASSPPAGSYGYTF.

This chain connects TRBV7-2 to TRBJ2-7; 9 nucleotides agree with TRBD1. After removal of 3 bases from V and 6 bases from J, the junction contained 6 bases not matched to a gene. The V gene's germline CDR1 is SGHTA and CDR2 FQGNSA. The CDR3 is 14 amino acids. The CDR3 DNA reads TGTGCCAGCAGCTTGGACAGGGGAACCCGCGAGCAGTACTTC. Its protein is CASSLDRGTREQYF.

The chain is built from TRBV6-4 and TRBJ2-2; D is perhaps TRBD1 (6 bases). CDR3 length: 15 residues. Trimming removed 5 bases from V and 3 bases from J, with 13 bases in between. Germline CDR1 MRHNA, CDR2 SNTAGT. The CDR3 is CASSPRQGHTGELFF. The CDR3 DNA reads TGTGCCAGCAGTCCGAGGCAGGGGCACACCGGGGAGCTGTTTTTT.

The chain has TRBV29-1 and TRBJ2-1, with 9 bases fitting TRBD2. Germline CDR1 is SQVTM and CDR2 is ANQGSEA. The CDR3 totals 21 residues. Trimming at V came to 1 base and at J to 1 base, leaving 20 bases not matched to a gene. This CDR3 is CSVEAVVAGGTPMESYNEQFF. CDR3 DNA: TGCAGCGTTGAAGCCGTTGTTGCGGGAGGGACCCCCATGGAATCCTACAATGAGCAGTTCTTC.

CDR3 DNA sequence: TGTGCCAGCAGTTACCCCTTTAGCGGGGAAGTGGAGCAGTACTTC. Translating it yields CASSYPFSGEVEQYF. The V and J genes are TRBV6-5 and TRBJ2-7; 8 bases fit TRBD2. Germline CDR1 and CDR2: MNHEY and SVGAGI. The J segment lost 7 bases and the V segment lost 2 bases, leaving 10 bases of the junction unmatched. This CDR3 contains 15 residues.

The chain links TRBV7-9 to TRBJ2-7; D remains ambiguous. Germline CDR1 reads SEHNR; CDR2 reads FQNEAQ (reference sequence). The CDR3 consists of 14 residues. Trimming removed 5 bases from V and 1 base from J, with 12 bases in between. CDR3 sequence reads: CASSLNQNSYEQYF. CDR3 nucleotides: TGTGCCAGCAGCCTAAACCAAAATTCCTACGAGCAGTACTTC.

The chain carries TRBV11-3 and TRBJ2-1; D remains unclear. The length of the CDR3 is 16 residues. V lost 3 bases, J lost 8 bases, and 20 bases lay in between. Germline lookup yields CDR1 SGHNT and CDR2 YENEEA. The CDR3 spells CASSFNSRSPVYEQFF. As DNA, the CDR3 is TGTGCCAGCAGCTTTAACTCCCGGTCCCCTGTTTATGAGCAGTTCTTC.

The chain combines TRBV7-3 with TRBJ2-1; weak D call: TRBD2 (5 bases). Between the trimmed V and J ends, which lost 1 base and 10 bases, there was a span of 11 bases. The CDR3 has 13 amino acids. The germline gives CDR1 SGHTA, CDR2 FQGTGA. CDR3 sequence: CASSLSRSGEQFF. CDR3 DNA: TGTGCCAGCAGCTTAAGCAGATCGGGAGAGCAGTTCTTC.